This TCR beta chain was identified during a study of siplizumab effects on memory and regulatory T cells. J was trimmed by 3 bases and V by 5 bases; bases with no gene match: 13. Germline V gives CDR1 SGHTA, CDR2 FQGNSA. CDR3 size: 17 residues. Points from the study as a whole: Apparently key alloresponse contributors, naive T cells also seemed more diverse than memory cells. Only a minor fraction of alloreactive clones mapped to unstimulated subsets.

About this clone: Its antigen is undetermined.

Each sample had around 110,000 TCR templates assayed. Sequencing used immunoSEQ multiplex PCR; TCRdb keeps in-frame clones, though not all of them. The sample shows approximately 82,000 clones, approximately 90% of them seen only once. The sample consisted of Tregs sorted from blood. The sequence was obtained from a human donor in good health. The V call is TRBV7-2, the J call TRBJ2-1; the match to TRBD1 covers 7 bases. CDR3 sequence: CASSPRIGTAIYNEQFF. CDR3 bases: TGTGCCAGCAGCCCCCGAATCGGGACAGCGATCTACAATGAGCAGTTCTTC.